This T cell receptor beta chain was profiled in a study of cytomegalovirus exposure and HLA in healthy donors. Overall study findings and caveats: The study had only CMV serostatus as immune exposure information. A list of about 160 TCR beta chains associated with cytomegalovirus was given.

A note on this clone: Its cognate antigen is unknown.

Primers: 60 Vbeta forward and 13 Jbeta reverse. Sequencing was performed with immunoSEQ multiplex PCR; in TCRdb, only in-frame clones are kept and a portion is missing. This sample's table has 65,000 to 95,000 clones. This clonotype was sampled from a female donor in good health and CMV-seropositive. The sequenced material came from PBMCs.

CDR3 sequence (DNA): TGTGCCAGCAGCTTGGCGTACTACGAGCAGTACTTC. Translated, it gives CASSLAYYEQYF. The chain uses TRBV5-6 and TRBJ2-7; D not certain. V dropped 0 bases and J dropped 3 bases, with 4 bases sitting between them. Germline CDR1 is SGHDT and CDR2 is YYEEEE. CDR3 length: 12 residues.